The present T cell receptor (beta chain) was sequenced within a study of T cell responses to AZD1222 COVID-19 vaccine. Comments on this clone: Antigen: not known.

Study-wide findings and caveats: No repertoire was sampled before or during the peak T cell response, only after it. Mapped onto spike, vaccine-associated CD4 TCRs spanned it and were dominant at 160-218 and 743-854.

V lost 0 bases and J lost 7, with 11 bases in between. CDR1 and CDR2 from the germline V gene are SGHDT and YYEEEE. The CDR3 has 15 amino acids. Measured with immunoSEQ multiplex PCR; TCRdb has only the in-frame clones, and not every one. This sample has about 200,000 clones, with about 94% found just once. This TCR was sampled from an adult who received the MenACWY meningococcal vaccine as a control. The chain uses TRBV5-6 and TRBJ1-6; a weak D match, TRBD1 (5 bases). Material: peripheral blood, obtained 28 days after the second dose of the MenACWY control vaccine. The CDR3 coding sequence is TGTGCCAGCAGCTTGGTGGCAGGGCGGAATTCACCCCTCCACTTT. Translated, it gives CASSLVAGRNSPLHF.